A single sample gave rise to the 23 T cell receptor beta chains below, sequenced in a study of response to subunit inactivated influenza vaccine (dated by TCRdb to 2017 to 2018). Library construction relied on RT-PCR. Sequencing relied on an Illumina HiSeq 2500. TCRdb's own reprocessing of the public reads used fastp at Q25 and MiXCR and kept productive beta chains. Each CDR3 protein appears once, grouped with its most common genes and DNA. Counted in this sample were around 250,000 distinct CDR3 sequences; approximately 12% of them appeared once. The ten largest clonotypes hold about 7.8% of the sample. Sequences were derived from non-naive T cells sorted from PBMCs, sampled 14 days before vaccination. Sample cell subset or site, as interpreted from the label and publication: memory T cell fraction. The receptors come from a man aged 45 to 65 who received an inactivated influenza vaccine. Donor details come from another sample of the same person, matched by shared clones.

This clonotype came up many times. V usage is TRBV28 and J usage is TRBJ1-1; D unresolved. CDR3 length: 13 amino acids. Germline values: CDR1 MDHEN, CDR2 SYDVKM. V was pared by 8 bases and J by 0 bases, with 10 bases between. The CDR3 region has the DNA TGTGCCAGCGGTACAGTTTTGAACACTGAAGCTTTCTTT. As protein: CASGTVLNTEAFF.

The chain carries TRBV11-2 and TRBJ2-6; tentatively, D is TRBD2 (6 bases). The germline V gene encodes CDR1 SGHAT and CDR2 FQNNGV. Trimming cost V 0 bases and J 1 base, with 22 bases left between them. The CDR3 has 21 amino acids. Written as DNA, the CDR3 is TGTGCCAGCAGCTTAGATCCTTACGCGGGACGTAGCTATTCTGGGGCCAACGTCCTGACTTTC. This encodes CASSLDPYAGRSYSGANVLTF.

The CDR3 region is CSAHTGGWSPLHF. The CDR3 nucleotides are TGCAGTGCTCACACAGGGGGGTGGTCACCCCTCCACTTT. The J gene is TRBJ1-6, the V gene TRBV20-1, with 8 bases aligning to TRBD1. This CDR3 contains 13 residues. Germline V CDR1 and CDR2: DFQATT, SNEGSKA (reference sequence). The J segment lost 10 bases and the V segment lost 5 bases, leaving 7 bases of the junction unmatched.

V is TRBV6-5 and J is TRBJ2-2; 7 bases are a match to TRBD2. CDR1 is MNHEY and CDR2 is SVGAGI in the germline V gene. V lost 4 bases and J lost 5; bases outside the gene matches: 16. This CDR3 has 18 residues. The CDR3: CASSSKGPRAGGTGELFF. CDR3 nucleotides: TGTGCCAGCAGTTCAAAGGGACCCAGGGCCGGGGGGACCGGGGAGCTGTTTTTT.

This chain uses TRBV20-1 with TRBJ2-1; TRBD2 agrees at 7 bases. Germline CDR1 reads DFQATT; CDR2 reads SNEGSKA (reference sequence). Trimming cost V 6 bases and J 3 bases; bases outside gene matches: 8. The CDR3 runs to 14 residues. This CDR3 is CSARHRDYYNEQFF. DNA for the CDR3: TGCAGTGCACGTCACCGGGACTACTACAATGAGCAGTTCTTC.

Ten or more counts support this clonotype. J is TRBJ1-5 and V is TRBV29-1, with D hard to call. The CDR3 contains 12 residues. Trimming removed 2 bases at V and 4 bases at J, with 6 bases between. In germline, CDR1 is SQVTM, CDR2 ANQGSEA. CDR3 nucleotides: TGCAGCGTTGAAATCCCGAATCAGCCCCAGCATTTT. Translation gives CSVEIPNQPQHF.

In its sample, this clonotype was seen many times. The V call is TRBV29-1, the J call TRBJ2-2; D ambiguous. V was shortened by 2 bases and J by 5 bases, with 12 bases between the two germline ends. CDR3 size: 14 residues. The germline V gene encodes CDR1 SQVTM and CDR2 ANQGSEA. The chain's CDR3 is CSVEKSRQTGELFF. CDR3 in DNA: TGCAGCGTTGAAAAGTCTCGGCAGACCGGGGAGCTGTTTTTT.

This clonotype occurred a few times. The chain uses TRBV11-2 and TRBJ1-1; D is unresolved. CDR3 size: 15 residues. Germline CDR1 SGHAT, CDR2 FQNNGV. V dropped 1 base and J dropped 0 bases, with 9 bases sitting between them. The CDR3 nucleotides are TGTGCCAGCAGCTTAGGTTCGAGGATGAACACTGAAGCTTTCTTT. It encodes CASSLGSRMNTEAFF.

This clonotype was seen repeatedly, ten times or more. The chain combines TRBV6-5 with TRBJ2-5; D not certain. The CDR3 is 14 amino acids. Trimming took 2 bases from V and 4 from J, leaving 11 bases between them. CDR1 is MNHEY, CDR2 SVGAGI, per germline. In DNA, the CDR3 is TGTGCCAGCAGTTACCCACGGGCAGGAGAGACCCAGTACTTC. Translation gives CASSYPRAGETQYF.

The chain uses TRBV7-3 and TRBJ2-1; 12 nucleotides match TRBD1. From germline, CDR1 is SGHTA and CDR2 FQGTGA. V lost 3 bases to trimming and J lost 9 bases; unmatched junction nucleotides: 0. This CDR3 comprises 13 residues. The CDR3 region is CASSLGQGAEQFF. The CDR3 coding sequence is TGTGCCAGCAGCTTGGGACAGGGGGCTGAGCAGTTCTTC. Complete variable domain (other parts from reference TRBV7-3 and TRBJ2-1): GAGVSQTPSNKVTEKGKYVELRCDPISGHTALYWYRQSLGQGPEFLIYFQGTGAADDSGLPNDRFFAVRPEGSVSTLKIQRTERGDSAVYLCASSLGQGAEQFFGPGTRLTVL.

This clonotype was found a few times. V and J are TRBV11-2 and TRBJ2-5, with D perhaps matching TRBD2 (7 bases). V was trimmed by 5 bases and J by 5 bases, leaving 12 bases between them. The CDR3 consists of 13 residues. Germline V gene sequence: CDR1 SGHAT, CDR2 FQNNGV. DNA of the CDR3: TGTGCCAGCAGCGGCGGCGGGGGCGAGACCCAGTACTTC. Its translation: CASSGGGGETQYF.

In its sample, this clonotype was seen many times. V and J are TRBV27 and TRBJ1-1; 8 nucleotides agree with TRBD1. Losses at the gene ends were 5 bases for V and 1 base for J; bases not matched to a gene: 6. The germline CDR1 and CDR2 sequences are MNHEY and SMNVEV (reference sequence). This CDR3 comprises 15 residues. The CDR3 DNA follows: TGTGCCAGCAGTCCCCTGGGACAGGCGAACACTGAAGCTTTCTTT. The encoded protein is CASSPLGQANTEAFF.

The J gene is TRBJ2-1, the V gene TRBV24-1; 7 bases fit TRBD1. V lost 3 bases, J lost 11 bases, and 9 bases stayed unmatched. Germline V gives CDR1 KGHDR, CDR2 SFDVKD. This CDR3 contains 14 residues. Written as DNA, the CDR3 is TGTGCCACCAGTGATCTCAGGACAGGTGGGAAGCAGTTCTTC. Residues: CATSDLRTGGKQFF.

V usage is TRBV27 and J usage is TRBJ1-1; D gene uncertain. With 1 base removed from V and 1 base from J, the gap between germline ends came to 4 bases. This CDR3 is built from 13 residues. From germline, CDR1 is MNHEY and CDR2 SMNVEV (reference sequence). The CDR3 region is CASSLFPNTEAFF. DNA for the CDR3: TGTGCCAGCAGTTTATTCCCGAACACTGAAGCTTTCTTT.

This chain uses TRBV29-1 with TRBJ1-5; D gene unclear. V shed 4 bases and J shed 0 bases, with 10 bases lying between them. The CDR3 totals 14 residues. Germline V lookup: CDR1 SQVTM, CDR2 ANQGSEA. The CDR3 is CSVAQDYSNQPQHF. The CDR3 nucleotides are TGCAGCGTTGCGCAGGATTATAGCAATCAGCCCCAGCATTTT.

The chain carries TRBV29-1 and TRBJ2-3, with D perhaps TRBD2 (6 bases). V was shortened by 6 bases and J by 0 bases, with 13 bases between the two germline ends. From germline, CDR1 is SQVTM and CDR2 ANQGSEA. This CDR3 is built from 14 residues. The CDR3 nucleotides are TGCAGCGTAACCACCGGGACTAGCACAGATACGCAGTATTTT. As protein: CSVTTGTSTDTQYF.

The gene calls are TRBV3-1 and TRBJ1-2; the D gene is possibly TRBD1 (6 bases). V dropped 1 base and J dropped 4 bases, with 10 bases sitting between them. The CDR3 runs to 14 residues. CDR1 and CDR2 from the germline V gene are LGHDT and YNNKEL (reference sequence). The CDR3 DNA reads as TGTGCCAGCAGCCAAGCGACAGGTCCCTATGGCTACACCTTC. Protein product: CASSQATGPYGYTF.

The J gene is TRBJ2-2, the V gene TRBV12-5; the match to TRBD1 covers 7 bases. Trimming removed 3 bases from V and 2 bases from J; junction bases left unmatched: 3. The CDR3 runs to 15 residues. Germline values: CDR1 LGHNT, CDR2 FRNRAP. The CDR3 DNA reads as TGTGCTAGTGGTTTAGGACAGGCTAACACCGGGGAGCTGTTTTTT. Amino acid sequence: CASGLGQANTGELFF.

This sequence joins TRBV7-2 and TRBJ2-7; 9 positions agree with TRBD1. The germline gives CDR1 SGHTA, CDR2 FQGNSA. The CDR3 sequence is 15 residues long. Trimming took 1 base from V and 6 from J; bases not matched to a gene: 7. The CDR3 loop reads CASSLVTGGVAEQYF. In nucleotides, the CDR3 is TGTGCCAGCAGCTTAGTTACAGGGGGCGTAGCCGAGCAGTACTTC.

The rearrangement joins TRBV28 to TRBJ2-7; TRBD1 is a possible D gene (5 bases). Trimming pared 6 bases from V and 0 bases from J, leaving 15 bases between. CDR3 length equals 15 residues. Germline V gene data show CDR1 as MDHEN and CDR2 as SYDVKM. The CDR3 DNA is TGTGCCAGCAGCCGAACAGGAATAACCTCCTACGAGCAGTACTTC. Translating gives CASSRTGITSYEQYF.

This chain uses TRBV7-2 with TRBJ2-1, with D unclear. The CDR3 sequence is 13 residues long. Germline lookup yields CDR1 SGHTA and CDR2 FQGNSA. Trimming stripped 5 bases from V and 13 bases from J, with 18 bases between. CDR3 coding DNA: TGTGCCAGCAGCCCCAGGTCGGCCCAAACACAGTTCTTC. It encodes CASSPRSAQTQFF.

This clonotype was detected ten times or more. The CDR3 nucleotides read TGCAGCGGTCTGACAGGGGGCTCCGAGCAGTACTTC. This sequence encodes CSGLTGGSEQYF. The V call is TRBV29-1, the J call TRBJ2-7; the match to TRBD1 covers 10 bases. Germline lookup yields CDR1 SQVTM and CDR2 ANQGSEA. V trimming: 7 bases; J trimming: 6 bases; junction bases outside the gene matches: 6. The CDR3 consists of 12 residues.

This clonotype was picked up a small number of times. The chain is built from TRBV2 and TRBJ2-7, with 10 bases aligning to TRBD1. CDR3 length: 14 residues. Unmatched junction bases numbered 4, after V lost 4 bases and J lost 4 bases. CDR1 SNHLY and CDR2 FYNNEI come from the germline V gene. The CDR3: CASSVQGQGYEQYF. The CDR3 nucleotides read TGTGCCAGCAGTGTTCAGGGACAGGGGTACGAGCAGTACTTC.